This TCR beta chain was captured in a study of blood T cells in healthy people across ages. Per germline, CDR1 SGHVS and CDR2 FQNEAQ. CDR3 size: 16 residues. Trimming took 7 bases from V and 2 from J; bases not matched to a gene: 12. Study-wide results and caveats: Versus aged donors, long-lived donors had higher diversity and more naive CD4+ cells.

There are many counts of this clonotype. What it binds is unknown. Researchers report isolating at least 6.5 million PBMCs per sample. Primed by a sample-barcoded 5' primer and a J-beta primer mix, a second PCR proceeded for about 7 to 11 cycles. Tags on each cDNA molecule came from a template-switch adaptor with 12 random nucleotides. TCRdb called the 5' RACE reads again in MiXCR, with one record for every CDR3 protein. The data contain 550,000 to 800,000 distinct CDR3 sequences, roughly 30% of them singletons. The clonotype originates from an elderly woman in good health. The gene calls are TRBV7-8 and TRBJ2-3, with 7 nucleotides matching TRBD2. The sample consisted of blood. The CDR3 DNA reads TGTGCCAGCAACCCCTCTGGGAGGGGCGACACAGATACGCAGTATTTT. Protein product: CASNPSGRGDTDTQYF.